This TCR beta chain came from a study of blood T cell repertoires in COVID-19. Study-level information: Whether acute or convalescent, the COVID-19 samples came from the United States, Italy and Spain. Nucleic acid was either cDNA or gDNA, and it came from T cells, B-cell-depleted T cells, or PBMCs.

As processed by the authors: Researchers report that nucleated cell counts were estimated from reference gene primer amplification. Profiled with immunoSEQ multiplex PCR; TCRdb holds only in-frame clones, not every one. Clone size and the V and J calls come from that table; the DNA yielded D and trimming. The sample lists about 280,000 clones; around 87% were seen once. With 6 bases clipped from V and 5 bases from J, the junction kept 23 bases outside the gene matches. Germline assignment: CDR1 LNHNV and CDR2 YYDKDF (reference sequence). This CDR3 has 20 amino acids. This sequence originates from a woman in her 30s who had recovered from COVID-19. Material: peripheral blood. The V and J genes are TRBV15 and TRBJ1-4; 8 bases agree with TRBD1. The CDR3 loop reads CATRGRGLRASKPGNEKLFF. The CDR3 DNA follows: TGTGCCACCAGGGGCAGGGGGCTACGAGCATCTAAGCCTGGGAATGAAAAACTGTTTTTT.